The rows below give T cell receptor beta chains drawn from one sample of a study of blood T cell repertoires in COVID-19. Some clones are missing from TCRdb's copy, which holds only in-frame ones; the method was immunoSEQ multiplex PCR. Here the sample spans roughly 290,000 clones, approximately 83% being singletons. The sequenced sample was peripheral blood. These receptors originate from a young woman who had recovered from COVID-19. Both conserved end residues are part of each CDR3. The order of the fields is D gene, clone size, J gene, V gene, CDR3 protein, CDR3 DNA. The D gene is left open where the match is weak. Expanded clones are given a class, and other clones once, few, many or no size at all.

>-|-|TRBJ1-6|TRBV19
CASRTRNSPLHF
TGTGCCAGTAGGACACGCAATTCACCCCTCCACTTT
>TRBD1|once|TRBJ2-1|TRBV27
CASNSRTGVNEQFF
TGTGCCAGCAACTCAAGGACAGGAGTTAATGAGCAGTTCTTC
>-|-|TRBJ2-2|TRBV7-2
CASSFGGTNTGELFF
TGTGCCAGCAGCTTTGGAGGAACGAACACCGGGGAGCTGTTTTTT
>-|-|TRBJ2-7|TRBV27
CASRTTESYEQYF
TGTGCCAGCAGGACTACAGAATCCTACGAGCAGTACTTC
>-|once|TRBJ1-2|TRBV29-1
CSARGRDGYTF
TGCAGCGCAAGGGGAAGGGATGGCTACACCTTC
>-|-|TRBJ2-7|TRBV5-4
CASSSETGVSYEQYF
TGTGCCAGCAGCTCAGAGACAGGTGTATCCTACGAGCAGTACTTC
>TRBD1|few|TRBJ2-7|TRBV7-9
CASSSTGAYEQYF
TGTGCCAGCAGCTCGACAGGGGCCTACGAGCAGTACTTC
>-|-|TRBJ2-1|TRBV5-1
CASMPGYSVHNEQFF
TGCGCCAGCATGCCGGGGTATAGCGTACACAATGAGCAGTTCTTC
>-|-|TRBJ1-2|TRBV12-3/TRBV12-4
CASSFYRGGYTF
TGTGCCAGCAGTTTTTACCGGGGTGGCTACACCTTC
>-|-|TRBJ2-2|TRBV30
CAWRRTASNTGELFF
TGTGCCTGGAGGCGGACAGCCTCGAACACCGGGGAGCTGTTTTTT
>-|once|TRBJ2-3|TRBV4-2
CASSPRTVKADTQYF
TGTGCCAGCAGCCCTCGGACAGTCAAGGCAGATACGCAGTATTTT
>TRBD2|-|TRBJ2-5|TRBV28
CASSLGTSGGKQTQYF
TGTGCCAGCAGTTTGGGTACTAGCGGGGGGAAACAGACCCAGTACTTC
>TRBD2|once|TRBJ2-1|TRBV7-9
CASSSGTSGGRSEQFF
TGTGCCAGCAGCTCGGGGACTAGCGGGGGAAGAAGTGAGCAGTTCTTC
>-|-|TRBJ1-1|TRBV28
CASSPLLTANTEAFF
TGTGCCAGCAGTCCCCTGTTGACAGCGAACACTGAAGCTTTCTTT
>TRBD1|-|TRBJ2-7|TRBV6-5
CASSRDRGYEQYF
TGTGCCAGCAGCCGGGACAGAGGCTACGAGCAGTACTTC
>-|-|TRBJ1-6|TRBV7-2
CASSLEAGRNSPLHF
TGTGCCAGCAGCTTAGAGGCGGGGCGTAATTCACCCCTCCACTTT
>-|-|TRBJ2-3|TRBV11-2
CASSTIAADTQYF
TGTGCCAGCAGCACCATAGCGGCAGATACGCAGTATTTT
>TRBD2|-|TRBJ2-3|TRBV15
CATSTLVPRGGASFDTQYF
TGTGCCACCAGCACCCTTGTCCCCCGCGGGGGGGCCTCTTTTGATACGCAGTATTTT
>TRBD1|-|TRBJ1-3|TRBV25-1
CASRDDRAYTIYF
TGTGCCAGCAGGGATGACAGGGCCTACACCATATATTTT
>TRBD1|-|TRBJ2-2|TRBV19
CASSLGQGNTGELFF
TGTGCCAGTAGTCTCGGACAGGGGAACACCGGGGAGCTGTTTTTT
>TRBD2|once|TRBJ2-7|TRBV28
CASSPIRDYSYEQYF
TGTGCCAGCAGTCCAATCCGGGACTACTCCTACGAGCAGTACTTC
>-|-|TRBJ2-2|TRBV7-8
CASSLGQGKGTGELFF
TGTGCCAGCAGCTTAGGGCAGGGAAAGGGCACCGGGGAGCTGTTTTTT
>-|-|TRBJ1-2|TRBV5-6
CASSLGRNYGYTF
TGTGCCAGCAGCTTGGGCCGGAACTATGGCTACACCTTC
>TRBD1|few|TRBJ1-5|TRBV7-9
CASSLASGGRNQPQHF
TGTGCCAGCAGCTTAGCGTCAGGGGGCAGAAATCAGCCCCAGCATTTT
>-|-|TRBJ1-2|TRBV13
CASSEQMRYGYTF
TGTGCCAGCAGCGAACAGATGAGATATGGCTACACCTTC
>TRBD1|once|TRBJ1-1|TRBV3-1/TRBV3-2
CASSRDRAEAFF
TGTGCCAGCAGCCGAGACAGGGCTGAAGCTTTCTTT
>-|-|TRBJ2-7|TRBV4-2
CASSQSWRGARGTYEQYF
TGTGCCAGCAGCCAATCTTGGCGGGGAGCCAGGGGGACCTACGAGCAGTACTTC
>TRBD2|-|TRBJ2-5|TRBV7-9
CASSLVGGGQETQYF
TGTGCCAGCAGCTTAGTTGGGGGGGGCCAAGAGACCCAGTACTTC
>TRBD1|-|TRBJ1-6|TRBV9
CASSVAAEGQGYPGSPLHF
TGTGCCAGCAGCGTAGCGGCCGAGGGACAGGGATACCCCGGTTCACCCCTCCACTTT
>-|-|TRBJ1-3|TRBV19
CASSISGLGENTIYF
TGTGCCAGTAGTATATCGGGACTAGGCGAAAACACCATATATTTT
>TRBD1|-|TRBJ1-6|TRBV7-2
CASSLRTGANSPLHF
TGTGCCAGCAGCCTCAGGACAGGGGCCAATTCACCCCTCCACTTT
>TRBD1|-|TRBJ2-2|TRBV6-2/TRBV6-3
CASSLHRTGGGTGELFF
TGTGCCAGCAGTCTACATCGGACAGGGGGTGGCACCGGGGAGCTGTTTTTT
>-|-|TRBJ2-7|TRBV6-6
CASTTGGGEQYF
TGTGCCAGCACTACAGGGGGGGGCGAGCAGTACTTC
>-|-|TRBJ2-3|TRBV19
CASSGTGTDTQYF
TGTGCCAGTAGTGGGACTGGCACAGATACGCAGTATTTT
>TRBD1|-|TRBJ1-2|TRBV30
CAWSVGQGASGYTF
TGTGCCTGGAGTGTTGGGCAGGGGGCAAGTGGCTACACCTTC
>TRBD1|-|TRBJ1-3|TRBV5-4
CASSFGTGVGNTIYF
TGTGCCAGCAGCTTTGGGACAGGGGTTGGAAACACCATATATTTT
>-|-|TRBJ1-1|TRBV2
CASSRRGSKTEAFF
TGTGCCTCTTCTAGGAGGGGATCAAAAACTGAAGCTTTCTTT
>-|-|TRBJ1-4|TRBV5-1
CASSGTADNEKLFF
TGCGCCAGCAGCGGCACAGCCGATAATGAAAAACTGTTTTTT
>TRBD1|-|TRBJ1-4|TRBV5-1
CASSTQGAPNEKLFF
TGCGCCAGCAGCACCCAGGGGGCCCCTAATGAAAAACTGTTTTTT
>-|-|TRBJ1-1|TRBV28
CASSLVVNTEAFF
TGTGCCAGCAGTTTGGTAGTGAACACTGAAGCTTTCTTT
>-|once|TRBJ1-3|TRBV3-1/TRBV3-2
CASSQSWNTIYF
TGTGCCAGCAGCCAGAGTTGGAACACCATATATTTT
>-|-|TRBJ1-6|TRBV2
CASSAVGDNSPLHF
TGTGCCAGCAGTGCGGTAGGGGATAATTCACCCCTCCACTTT
>TRBD1|-|TRBJ1-3|TRBV5-1
CASSLSPGQGNTIYF
TGCGCCAGCAGCTTGTCCCCGGGACAGGGAAACACCATATATTTT
>TRBD1|-|TRBJ1-6|TRBV15
CATSKGQGNSPLHF
TGTGCCACCAGCAAGGGACAGGGAAATTCACCCCTCCACTTT
>TRBD1|-|TRBJ2-5|TRBV5-1
CASSFTQPGQGAQAQYF
TGCGCCAGCAGCTTCACTCAACCGGGACAGGGGGCTCAGGCCCAGTACTTC
>-|-|TRBJ2-1|TRBV1
CTVSREGYHEQFF
TGCACCGTAAGTCGGGAGGGGTACCATGAGCAGTTCTTC
>TRBD2|-|TRBJ2-7|TRBV19
CASSMTRLAGSYEQYF
TGTGCCAGTAGTATGACTAGACTAGCGGGATCCTACGAGCAGTACTTC
>-|-|TRBJ2-7|TRBV28
CASISPRFSYEQYF
TGTGCCAGCATTTCTCCCAGGTTCTCCTACGAGCAGTACTTC
>TRBD1|-|TRBJ1-6|TRBV5-1
CASSQQGRTYNSPLHF
TGCGCCAGCAGCCAACAGGGGAGGACCTATAATTCACCCCTCCACTTT